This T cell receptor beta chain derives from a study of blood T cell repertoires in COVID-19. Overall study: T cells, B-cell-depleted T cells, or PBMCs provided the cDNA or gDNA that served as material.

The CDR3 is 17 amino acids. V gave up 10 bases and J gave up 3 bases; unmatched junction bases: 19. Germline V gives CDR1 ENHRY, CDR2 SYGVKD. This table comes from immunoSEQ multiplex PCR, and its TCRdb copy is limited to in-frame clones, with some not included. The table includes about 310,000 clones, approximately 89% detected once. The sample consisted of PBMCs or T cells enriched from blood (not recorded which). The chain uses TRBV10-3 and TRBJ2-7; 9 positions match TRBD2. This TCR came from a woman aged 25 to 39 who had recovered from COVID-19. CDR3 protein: CATQTSGGEGSLYEQYF. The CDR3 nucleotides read TGTGCCACTCAGACTAGCGGTGGGGAAGGGAGCCTCTACGAGCAGTACTTC.